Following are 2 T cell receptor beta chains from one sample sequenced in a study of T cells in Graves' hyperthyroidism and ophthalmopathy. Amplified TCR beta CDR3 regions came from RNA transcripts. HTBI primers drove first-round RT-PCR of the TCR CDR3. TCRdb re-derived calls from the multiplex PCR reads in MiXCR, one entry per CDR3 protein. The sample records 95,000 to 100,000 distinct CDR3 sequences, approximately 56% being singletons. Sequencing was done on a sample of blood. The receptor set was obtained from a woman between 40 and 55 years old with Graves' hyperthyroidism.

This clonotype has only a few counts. The chain's CDR3 is CASKDGNYGYTF. Written as DNA, the CDR3 is TGTGCCAGCAAAGACGGCAACTATGGCTACACCTTC. The gene calls are TRBV25-1 and TRBJ1-2, with unresolved D. Germline V gene data show CDR1 as MGHDK and CDR2 as SYGVNS. Between the trimmed V and J ends, which lost 7 bases and 2 bases, there was a span of 8 bases. There are 12 residues in the CDR3.

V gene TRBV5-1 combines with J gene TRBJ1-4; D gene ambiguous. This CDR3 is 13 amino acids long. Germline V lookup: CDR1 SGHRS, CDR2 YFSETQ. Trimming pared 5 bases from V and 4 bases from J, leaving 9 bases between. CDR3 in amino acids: CASRDGRNEKLFF. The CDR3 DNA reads TGCGCCAGCAGAGACGGACGTAATGAAAAACTGTTTTTT.